One and the same sample provided the 18 T cell receptor beta chains below, sequenced in a study of regulatory T cells in long-lasting Graves disease. Construction of TCR beta libraries relied on iRepertoire HTBI primers and on Arm-PCR targeting CDR3 regions. Each CDR3 protein is one row after TCRdb ran MiXCR on the multiplex PCR reads. This sample yields some 500,000 distinct CDR3 sequences, of which about 13% are seen a single time; over 7.5% belongs to the top ten. Time point: newly diagnosed GD, antithyroid drugs for less than 3 months. The TCR library was prepared using RNA isolated from PBMCs. The sample was also reused in another study, on T cells in Graves' hyperthyroidism and ophthalmopathy.

The source material was peripheral blood mononuclear cells (PBMCs), sampled at new diagnosis, from a patient treated with antithyroid drugs. Source of these receptors: a man aged 30-40 years with Graves disease.

This clonotype has a count of ten or more. The chain has TRBV27 and TRBJ2-5; 12 nucleotides agree with TRBD1. Germline V lookup: CDR1 MNHEY, CDR2 SMNVEV (reference sequence). This CDR3 has 15 amino acids. V dropped 6 bases and J dropped 5; count of bases not matched to a gene: 7. This CDR3 is CASRPGTGGLETQYF. The CDR3 nucleotides are TGTGCCAGCAGACCCGGGACAGGGGGCTTGGAGACCCAGTACTTC.

Ten or more counts support this clonotype. The chain recombines TRBV9 with TRBJ1-1; D possibly corresponds to TRBD1 (6 bases). Trimming stripped 3 bases from V and 0 bases from J, with 12 bases between. Germline V gene lookup returns CDR1 SGDLS and CDR2 YYNGEE. The CDR3 has 15 amino acids. The CDR3 protein is CASSADSFMNTEAFF. CDR3 DNA: TGTGCCAGCAGCGCGGACAGCTTCATGAACACTGAAGCTTTCTTT.

The sample holds a few counts of this clonotype. This may stem from a read error, because a much larger clone lies one nucleotide away. CDR3 sequence (DNA): TGTGCCAGCAGTCCACGAGGCGGGAGGGGTTTCTACAATAAGCAGTTCTTC. Translating gives CASSPRGGRGFYNKQFF. V usage is TRBV2 and J usage is TRBJ2-1; 9 bases fit TRBD2. Germline V gene sequence: CDR1 SNHLY, CDR2 FYNNEI. The length of the CDR3 is 17 residues.

The table lists this clonotype with many counts. CDR3 amino acids: CASSNGDEQYF. The CDR3 nucleotides are TGTGCCAGCAGTAACGGGGACGAGCAGTACTTC. The rearrangement uses TRBV2 and TRBJ2-7, with D perhaps matching TRBD2 (5 bases). V dropped 5 bases and J dropped 5 bases, with 7 bases sitting between them. There are 11 residues in the CDR3. Germline V CDR1 and CDR2: SNHLY, FYNNEI.

This clonotype was detected many times. J is TRBJ1-5 and V is TRBV6-1, with TRBD1 as a possible D gene (5 bases). V was clipped by 6 bases and J by 0 bases, with 18 bases between them. The germline gives CDR1 MNHNS, CDR2 SASEGT. This CDR3 is 17 amino acids long. As DNA, the CDR3 is TGTGCCAGCAGGCGGACCTCAGGGACGGGTAGCAATCAGCCCCAGCATTTT. It is translated as CASRRTSGTGSNQPQHF.

This clonotype appeared many times. The chain has TRBV7-2 and TRBJ2-5; TRBD2 might be the D (5 bases). Germline V gene data show CDR1 as SGHTA and CDR2 as FQGNSA. V was trimmed by 3 bases and J by 5 bases, leaving 19 bases between them. The CDR3 contains 16 residues. CDR3 nucleotides: TGTGCCAGCAGCTTGGACCGGGGAACACTCGGGGAGACCCAGTACTTC. It translates to CASSLDRGTLGETQYF.

The chain uses TRBV18 and TRBJ1-5, with D possibly matching TRBD1 (6 bases). CDR1 is KGHSH, CDR2 LQKENI, per germline. With 4 bases removed from V and 4 bases from J, the gap between germline ends came to 14 bases. The CDR3 is 15 amino acids. The CDR3 region has the DNA TGTGCCAGCTCACGACCGGGGGCTACAAATCAGCCCCAGCATTTT. Its protein is CASSRPGATNQPQHF.

As concerns this clonotype: A much larger clone lies a single base off, so this may be a read error. The chain has TRBV6-5 and TRBJ1-4, with D tentatively TRBD1 (6 bases). Germline V gene lookup returns CDR1 MNHEY and CDR2 SVGAGI. This CDR3 contains 14 residues. The chain's CDR3 is CASSYRGDNEKPFF. CDR3 in DNA: TGTGCCAGCAGTTACAGGGGGGATAATGAAAAACCGTTTTTT.

This clonotype was counted many times. V and J are TRBV2 and TRBJ2-3; 9 bases are a match to TRBD1. V was clipped by 5 bases and J by 5 bases; unmatched bases: 8. This CDR3 is built from 15 residues. CDR1 and CDR2 (germline): SNHLY, FYNNEI. This CDR3 is CASSSTGTGKDTQYF. In DNA, the CDR3 is TGTGCCAGCAGTTCCACCGGGACAGGGAAAGATACGCAGTATTTT.

This clonotype has at least ten counts. The CDR3 DNA sequence: TGTGCCACCAGTGATAGGGGGGGGGGAGGCACTGAAGCTTTCTTT. Translated, it gives CATSDRGGGGTEAFF. The chain recombines TRBV24-1 with TRBJ1-1; D is possibly TRBD1 (6 bases). V was trimmed by 3 bases and J by 4 bases, leaving 14 bases between them. Germline V lookup: CDR1 KGHDR, CDR2 SFDVKD. The CDR3 has 15 residues.

The chain has TRBV18 and TRBJ2-2; possible D gene TRBD1, 5 bases. V was trimmed by 6 bases and J by 0 bases, leaving 14 bases between them. The CDR3 has 16 residues. Germline V lookup: CDR1 KGHSH, CDR2 LQKENI. The CDR3 bases are TGTGCCAGCTCCCCGTTCAGGGCCGCGAACACCGGGGAGCTGTTTTTT. It encodes CASSPFRAANTGELFF.

This clonotype was detected ten times or more. V usage is TRBV6-1 and J usage is TRBJ2-6; D unresolved. The V gene lost 8 bases and the J gene lost 0 bases, with 5 bases spanning the gap. The CDR3 contains 13 residues. CDR1 MNHNS and CDR2 SASEGT come from the germline V gene. In DNA, the CDR3 is TGTGCCAGCGAGTTCTCTGGGGCCAACGTCCTGACTTTC. Translation: CASEFSGANVLTF.

The chain combines TRBV27 with TRBJ2-7; 8 bases are a match to TRBD2. Per germline, CDR1 MNHEY and CDR2 SMNVEV (reference sequence). This CDR3 comprises 15 residues. The V segment lost 6 bases and the J segment 3 bases; nucleotides outside the gene matches: 10. The CDR3: CASRPISGSSYEQYV. The DNA for the CDR3 is TGTGCCAGCAGACCAATAAGCGGGAGCAGCTACGAGCAGTACGTC.

This clonotype was observed a handful of times. The chain has TRBV5-1 and TRBJ2-7; tentative D call: TRBD1 (6 bases). V was trimmed by 0 bases and J by 7 bases, leaving 17 bases between them. Germline V lookup: CDR1 SGHRS, CDR2 YFSETQ. The CDR3 has 15 residues. The chain's CDR3 is CASSLEGQAYGEQYF. DNA for the CDR3: TGCGCCAGCAGCTTGGAGGGACAAGCGTATGGGGAGCAGTACTTC.

The chain couples TRBV29-1 to TRBJ2-4; a weak D match, TRBD2 (7 bases). Germline CDR1 is SQVTM and CDR2 is ANQGSEA. The V and J ends lost 3 bases and 1 base respectively, with 10 bases between them. This CDR3 is 14 amino acids long. CDR3 nucleotides: TGCAGCGTTGAGGGGGGGGGCGCCAAAAACATTCAGTACTTC. It specifies CSVEGGGAKNIQYF.

Only a few counts were recorded for this clonotype. This chain joins TRBV14 and TRBJ2-1, with 7 positions matching TRBD1. The CDR3 covers 15 residues. Germline CDR1 is SGHDN and CDR2 is FVKESK. After removal of 0 bases from V and 4 bases from J, the junction contained 3 bases not matched to a gene. CDR3 sequence (DNA): TGTGCCAGCAGCCAAGACAGGGGGTGGTACAATGAGCAGTTCTTC. This sequence encodes CASSQDRGWYNEQFF.

This clonotype has just a few counts. The chain couples TRBV19 to TRBJ1-2; D ambiguous. The CDR3 has 14 amino acids. V shed 7 bases and J shed 0 bases, with 12 bases lying between them. Germline CDR1 LNHDA, CDR2 SQIVND (reference sequence). The CDR3 sequence: CASIKDGTNYGYTF. The CDR3 region has the DNA TGTGCCAGTATAAAGGACGGAACTAACTATGGCTACACCTTC. Based on the CDR3 plus reference TRBV19 and TRBJ1-2, the full variable domain is DGGITQSPKYLFRKEGQNVTLSCEQNLNHDAMYWYRQDPGQGLRLIYYSQIVNDFQKGDIAEGYSVSREKKESFPLTVTSAQKNPTAFYLCASIKDGTNYGYTFGSGTRLTVV.

This clonotype was counted ten times or more. The V gene is TRBV13, the J gene TRBJ2-2; D is unclear. The V end lost 4 bases, the J end lost 6 bases, and 9 bases lay between the germline ends. Per germline, CDR1 PRHDT and CDR2 FYEKMQ (reference sequence). The CDR3 runs to 13 residues. CDR3 region: CASSSELAGELFF. The CDR3 DNA reads as TGTGCCAGCAGCTCCGAGTTAGCCGGGGAGCTGTTTTTT.